The rows below give T cell receptor beta chains drawn from one sample of a study of blood T cell repertoires in COVID-19. This table comes from immunoSEQ multiplex PCR, and its TCRdb copy is limited to in-frame clones, with some not included. This table has about 210,000 clones, roughly four fifths appearing once. The source material was peripheral blood. The source is a woman aged 35 to 49 with active or convalescent COVID-19. CDR3s include the opening cysteine and the closing phenylalanine or tryptophan. A D gene is named only where the DNA matches it firmly.

>TRBD1|TRBJ2-7|TRBV5-4
CASSSRDRDYEQYF
TGTGCCAGCAGCTCCCGGGACAGAGATTACGAGCAGTACTTC
>TRBD2|TRBJ2-2|TRBV7-8
CASSGGSIGELFF
TGTGCAAGCAGTGGCGGGAGTATCGGGGAGCTGTTTTTT
>NA|TRBJ2-2|TRBV10-3
CASREQGNTGELFF
TGTGCCTCCCGAGAACAGGGGAACACCGGGGAGCTGTTTTTT
>NA|TRBJ1-3|TRBV5-1
CASSSSQSSGNTIYF
TGCGCCAGCAGCTCATCACAGAGCTCTGGAAACACCATATATTTT
>NA|TRBJ1-4|TRBV4-1
CASSQVAGTNEKLFF
TGCGCCAGCAGCCAAGTAGCGGGGACAAATGAAAAACTGTTTTTT
>TRBD2|TRBJ2-1|TRBV27
CASSPGLASEQFF
TGTGCCAGCAGCCCGGGACTAGCGAGTGAGCAGTTCTTC
>NA|TRBJ2-1|TRBV6-5
CASRALSLLNEQFF
TGTGCCAGCAGGGCCTTATCACTATTAAATGAGCAGTTCTTC
>NA|TRBJ1-1|TRBV7-3
CASSLTSDTEAFF
TGTGCCAGCAGCTTAACGTCGGACACTGAAGCTTTCTTT
>NA|TRBJ1-2|TRBV6-6
CASSLENYGYTF
TGTGCCAGCAGCCTAGAAAATTATGGCTACACCTTC
>TRBD1|TRBJ1-2|TRBV12-5
CASGDRVYGYTF
TGTGCTAGTGGGGACAGGGTATATGGCTACACCTTC
>NA|TRBJ2-3|TRBV7-3
CASSSAYTDTQYF
TGTGCCAGCAGCAGCGCTTACACAGATACGCAGTATTTT
>NA|TRBJ2-2|TRBV18
CASSRGTSNTGELFF
TGTGCCAGCTCCCGGGGGACGTCGAACACCGGGGAGCTGTTTTTT
>NA|TRBJ2-3|TRBV27
CASSLRLPSTDTQYF
TGTGCCAGCAGTTTAAGACTCCCGTCGACAGATACGCAGTATTTT
>TRBD1|TRBJ1-2|TRBV19
CASSPGQGFLGYTF
TGTGCCAGTAGCCCAGGACAGGGGTTTTTGGGGTACACCTTC
>TRBD1|TRBJ2-7|TRBV6-5
CASTDRDLSYEQYF
TGTGCCAGCACCGACAGGGACCTCTCCTACGAGCAGTACTTC
>NA|TRBJ1-1|TRBV7-8
CASSLFGDLGTEAFF
TGTGCCAGCAGCTTATTCGGGGATCTCGGAACTGAAGCTTTCTTT
>TRBD1|TRBJ2-5|TRBV11-3
CASSIWTGDQETQYF
TGTGCCAGCAGCATTTGGACAGGGGATCAAGAGACCCAGTACTTC
>TRBD1|TRBJ1-2|TRBV27
CASSSRQGAYGYTF
TGTGCCAGCAGTTCCAGACAGGGGGCCTATGGCTACACCTTC
>TRBD2|TRBJ2-5|TRBV6-2/TRBV6-3
CASSAGTSRGAETQYF
TGTGCCAGCAGTGCTGGGACTAGTAGGGGGGCAGAGACCCAGTACTTC
>NA|TRBJ1-5|TRBV2
CASSVGGLGSQPQHF
TGTGCCAGCAGTGTGGGGGGGCTCGGTAGTCAGCCCCAGCATTTT
>TRBD1|TRBJ2-7|TRBV7-2
CASSLEGQGFIAYEQYF
TGTGCCAGCAGCTTAGAGGGACAGGGTTTCATCGCCTACGAGCAGTACTTC
>TRBD1|TRBJ1-4|TRBV11-3
CASSYGTGVSEKLFF
TGTGCCAGCAGCTACGGGACAGGGGTGAGTGAAAAACTGTTTTTT
>TRBD1|TRBJ1-1|TRBV5-6
CASSLDRGTEAFF
TGTGCCAGCAGCTTGGACAGGGGTACTGAAGCTTTCTTT
>NA|TRBJ1-1|TRBV4-1
CASSLGATEAFF
TGCGCCAGCAGCCTTGGGGCCACAGAAGCTTTCTTT